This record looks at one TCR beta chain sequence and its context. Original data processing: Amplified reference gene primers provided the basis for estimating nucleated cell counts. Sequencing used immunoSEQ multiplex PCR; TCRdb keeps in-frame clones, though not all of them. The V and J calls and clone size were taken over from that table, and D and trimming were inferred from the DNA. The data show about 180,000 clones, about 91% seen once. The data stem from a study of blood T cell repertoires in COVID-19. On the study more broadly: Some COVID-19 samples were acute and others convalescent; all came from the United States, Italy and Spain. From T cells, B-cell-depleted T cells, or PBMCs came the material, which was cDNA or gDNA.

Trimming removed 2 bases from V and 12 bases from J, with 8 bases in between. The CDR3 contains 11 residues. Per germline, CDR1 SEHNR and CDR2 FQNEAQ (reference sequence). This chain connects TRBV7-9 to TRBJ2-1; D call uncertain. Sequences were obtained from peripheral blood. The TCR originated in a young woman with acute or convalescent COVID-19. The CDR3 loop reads CASSLLSWQFF. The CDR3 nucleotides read TGTGCCAGCAGCTTACTAAGTTGGCAGTTCTTC. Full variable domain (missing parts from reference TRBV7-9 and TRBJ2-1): DTGVSQNPRHKITKRGQNVTFRCDPISEHNRLYWYRQTLGQGPEFLTYFQNEAQLEKSRLLSDRFSAERPKGSFSTLEIQRTEQGDSAMYLCASSLLSWQFFGPGTRLTVL.